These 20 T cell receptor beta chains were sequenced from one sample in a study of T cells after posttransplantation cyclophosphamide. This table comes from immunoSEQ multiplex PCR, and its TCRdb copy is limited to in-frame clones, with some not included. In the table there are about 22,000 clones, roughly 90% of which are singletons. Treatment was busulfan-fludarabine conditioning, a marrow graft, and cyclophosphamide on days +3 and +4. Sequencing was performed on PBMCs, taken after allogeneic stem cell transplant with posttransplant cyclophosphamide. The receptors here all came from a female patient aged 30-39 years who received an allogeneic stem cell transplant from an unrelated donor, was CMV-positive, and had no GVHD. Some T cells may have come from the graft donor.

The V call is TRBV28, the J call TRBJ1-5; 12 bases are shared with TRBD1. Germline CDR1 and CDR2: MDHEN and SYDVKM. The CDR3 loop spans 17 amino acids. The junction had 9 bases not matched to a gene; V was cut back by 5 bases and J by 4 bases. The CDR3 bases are TGTGCCAGCAGTGTCCCGGGACAGGGGGCCCCAAATCAGCCCCAGCATTTT. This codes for CASSVPGQGAPNQPQHF. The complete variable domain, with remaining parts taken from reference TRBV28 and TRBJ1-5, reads DVKVTQSSRYLVKRTGEKVFLECVQDMDHENMFWYRQDPGLGLRLIYFSYDVKMKEKGDIPEGYSVSREKKERFSLILESASTNQTSMYLCASSVPGQGAPNQPQHFGDGTRLSIL.

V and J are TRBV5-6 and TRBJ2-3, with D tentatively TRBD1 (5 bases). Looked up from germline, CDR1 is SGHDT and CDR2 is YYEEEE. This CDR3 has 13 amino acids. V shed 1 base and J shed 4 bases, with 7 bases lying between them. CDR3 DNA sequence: TGTGCCAGCAGCTTGCAGGGCGCAGATACGCAGTATTTT. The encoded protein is CASSLQGADTQYF.

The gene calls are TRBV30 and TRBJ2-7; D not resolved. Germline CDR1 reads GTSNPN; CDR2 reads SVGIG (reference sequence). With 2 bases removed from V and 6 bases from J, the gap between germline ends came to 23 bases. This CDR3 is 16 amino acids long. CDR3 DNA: TGTGCCTGGAGTTTATCCCGCCCCCTCCAACCCGGCGAGCAGTACTTC. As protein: CAWSLSRPLQPGEQYF.

The CDR3 loop reads CASSLGSTGAGETQYF. The CDR3, as DNA: TGTGCCAGCAGCTTGGGGTCGACAGGGGCGGGGGAGACCCAGTACTTC. The V gene is TRBV5-6, the J gene TRBJ2-5; 8 bases are shared with TRBD1. Germline assignment: CDR1 SGHDT and CDR2 YYEEEE. The CDR3 length is 16 residues. J was trimmed by 5 bases and V by 0 bases; bases with no gene match: 9.

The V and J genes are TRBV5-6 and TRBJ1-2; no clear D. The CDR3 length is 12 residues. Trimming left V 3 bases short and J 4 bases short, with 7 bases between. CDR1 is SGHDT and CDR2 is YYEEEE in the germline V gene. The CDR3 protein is CASSSGSYGYTF. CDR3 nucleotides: TGTGCCAGCAGCTCGGGAAGCTATGGCTACACCTTC.

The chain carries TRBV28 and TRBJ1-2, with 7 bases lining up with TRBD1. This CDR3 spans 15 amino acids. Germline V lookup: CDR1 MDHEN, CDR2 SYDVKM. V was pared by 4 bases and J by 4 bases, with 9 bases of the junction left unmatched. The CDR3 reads CASSSSMTGLYGYTF. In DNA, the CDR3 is TGTGCCAGCAGTTCATCAATGACAGGGCTCTATGGCTACACCTTC.

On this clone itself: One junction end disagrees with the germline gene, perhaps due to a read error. The CDR3 bases are TGTGCCAGCAGCTTGGCCAGGGGGACAGGCGGCGCCCGCTCTGGAGACACCATATATTTT. As protein: CASSLARGTGGARSGDTIYF. The chain uses TRBV5-8 and TRBJ1-3, with 8 nucleotides matching TRBD1. Germline V lookup: CDR1 SGHTS, CDR2 YDEGEE. The CDR3 runs 20 residues.

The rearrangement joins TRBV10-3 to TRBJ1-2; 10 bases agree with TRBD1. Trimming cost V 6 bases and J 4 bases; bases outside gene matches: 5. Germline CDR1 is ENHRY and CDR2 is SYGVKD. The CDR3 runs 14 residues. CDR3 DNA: TGTGCCATCAGGGGACAGGGGAAGATCTATGGCTACACCTTC. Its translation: CAIRGQGKIYGYTF.

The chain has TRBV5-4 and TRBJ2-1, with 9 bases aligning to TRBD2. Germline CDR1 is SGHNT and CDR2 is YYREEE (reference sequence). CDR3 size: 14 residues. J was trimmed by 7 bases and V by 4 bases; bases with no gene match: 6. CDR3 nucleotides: TGTGCCAGCAGCCGCGGGGGGGCTCGGAATGAGCAGTTCTTC. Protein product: CASSRGGARNEQFF.

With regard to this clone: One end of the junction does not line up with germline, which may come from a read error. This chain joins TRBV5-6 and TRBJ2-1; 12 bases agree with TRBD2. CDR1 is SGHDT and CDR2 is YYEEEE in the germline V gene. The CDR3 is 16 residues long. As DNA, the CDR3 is TGTGTCAGCAGCCTGGGGCTAGCGGGGGGGCACAATGAGCAGTTCTTC. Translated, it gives CVSSLGLAGGHNEQFF.

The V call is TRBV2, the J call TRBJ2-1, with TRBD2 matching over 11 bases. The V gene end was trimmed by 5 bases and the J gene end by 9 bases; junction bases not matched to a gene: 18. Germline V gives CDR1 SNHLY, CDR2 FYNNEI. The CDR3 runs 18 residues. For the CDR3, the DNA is TGTGCCAGCAGTCGGGTTAGCGGGGGGGGAATTTCCTGGACTGAGCAGTTCTTC. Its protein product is CASSRVSGGGISWTEQFF.

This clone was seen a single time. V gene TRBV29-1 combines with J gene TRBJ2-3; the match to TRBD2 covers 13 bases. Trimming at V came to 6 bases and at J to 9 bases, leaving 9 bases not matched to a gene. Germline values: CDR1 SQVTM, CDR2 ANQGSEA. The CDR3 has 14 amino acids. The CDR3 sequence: CSVRLAGGQGTQYF. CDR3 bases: TGCAGCGTCCGACTAGCGGGGGGCCAGGGAACGCAGTATTTT.

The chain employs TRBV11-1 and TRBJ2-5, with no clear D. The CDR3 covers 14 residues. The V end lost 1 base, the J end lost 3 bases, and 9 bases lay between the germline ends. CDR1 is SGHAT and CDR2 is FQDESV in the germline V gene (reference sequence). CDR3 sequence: CASSLELSKETQYF. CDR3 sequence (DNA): TGTGCCAGCAGCTTAGAACTGTCGAAAGAGACCCAGTACTTC.

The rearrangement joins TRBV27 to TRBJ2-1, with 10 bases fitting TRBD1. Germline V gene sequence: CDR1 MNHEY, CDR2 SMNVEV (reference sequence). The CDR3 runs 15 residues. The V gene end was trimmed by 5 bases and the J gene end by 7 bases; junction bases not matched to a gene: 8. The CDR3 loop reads CASSPGTGALNEQFF. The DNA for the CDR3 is TGTGCCAGCAGTCCCGGGACAGGGGCATTAAATGAGCAGTTCTTC.

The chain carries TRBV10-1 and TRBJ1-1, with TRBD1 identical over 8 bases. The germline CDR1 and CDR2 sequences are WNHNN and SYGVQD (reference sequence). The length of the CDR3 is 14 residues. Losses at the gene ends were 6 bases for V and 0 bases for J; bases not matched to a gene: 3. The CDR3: CASSRGRMNTEAFF. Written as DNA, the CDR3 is TGCGCCAGCAGCAGGGGGCGGATGAACACTGAAGCTTTCTTT.

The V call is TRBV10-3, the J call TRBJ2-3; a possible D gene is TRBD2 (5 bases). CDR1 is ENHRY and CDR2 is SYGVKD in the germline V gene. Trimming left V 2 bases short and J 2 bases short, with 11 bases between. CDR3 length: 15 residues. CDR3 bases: TGTGCCATCAGTGAGCGAGGGTCGTACACAGATACGCAGTATTTT. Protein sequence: CAISERGSYTDTQYF.

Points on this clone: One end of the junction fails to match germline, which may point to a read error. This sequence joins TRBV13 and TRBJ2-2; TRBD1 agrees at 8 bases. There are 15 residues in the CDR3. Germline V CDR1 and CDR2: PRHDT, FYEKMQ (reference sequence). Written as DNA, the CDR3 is TGTGCCAGCAGCCTGACAGGGGTCGGGACCGGGGAGCTGCTTTTT. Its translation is CASSLTGVGTGELLF.

In DNA, the CDR3 is TGTGCCAGCAGCCCAAGTTGGGCAGGGTTAAACACTGAAGCTTTCTTT. Translating it yields CASSPSWAGLNTEAFF. This chain links TRBV11-2 with TRBJ1-1, with D tentatively TRBD1 (5 bases). In germline, CDR1 is SGHAT, CDR2 FQNNGV. This CDR3 comprises 16 residues. V was cut by 5 bases and J by 2 bases, with 18 bases left in between.

The CDR3 sequence is CASSSPGLATYNEQFF. CDR3 bases: TGTGCCAGCAGTTCGCCGGGACTAGCGACCTACAATGAGCAGTTCTTC. The V call is TRBV28, the J call TRBJ2-1; 10 nucleotides match TRBD2. J was trimmed by 2 bases and V by 4 bases; bases with no gene match: 5. This CDR3 has 16 amino acids. CDR1 and CDR2 (germline): MDHEN, SYDVKM.

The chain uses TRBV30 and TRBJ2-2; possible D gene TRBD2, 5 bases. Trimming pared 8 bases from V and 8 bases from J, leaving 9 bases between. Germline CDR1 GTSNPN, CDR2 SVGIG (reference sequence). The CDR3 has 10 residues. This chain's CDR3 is CAHGGGELFF. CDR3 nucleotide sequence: TGTGCCCACGGCGGGGGGGAGCTGTTTTTT.